Shown below are 30 T cell receptor beta chains from a single sample sequenced in a study of T cells after yellow fever vaccination. In TCRdb, the 5' RACE reads were re-called with MiXCR into one record per CDR3 protein. Among fewer than 90,000 distinct CDR3 sequences listed, 7.1% were seen once. Source: CD8+ T cells sorted from PBMCs, taken 4 to 6 days after the first yellow fever vaccination. The receptors shown here come from a young man who received the YFV17D yellow fever vaccine.

This clonotype has ten or more counts. It may be a read error: a sequence one base away is much more abundant. The CDR3: CASSAGGGAQYF. DNA for the CDR3: TGTGCCAGCAGTGCAGGGGGCGGGGCCCAGTACTTC. The chain employs TRBV6-6 and TRBJ2-5; 8 bases line up with TRBD1. The CDR3 contains 12 residues. CDR1 and CDR2 (germline): MNHNY, SVGAGI (reference sequence). Trimming cost V 5 bases and J 9 bases; bases outside gene matches: 5.

This clonotype was observed at least ten times. This chain joins TRBV9 and TRBJ2-3, with 7 bases identical to TRBD2. The V gene end was trimmed by 4 bases and the J gene end by 2 bases; junction bases not matched to a gene: 13. This CDR3 region has 17 residues. Germline V gene data show CDR1 as SGDLS and CDR2 as YYNGEE. The CDR3 is CASSPSGTGSVTDTQYF. CDR3 nucleotides: TGTGCCAGCAGCCCGAGCGGGACTGGGAGTGTCACAGATACGCAGTATTTT.

This clonotype has a count of ten or more. The chain employs TRBV4-3 and TRBJ1-5; 9 bases match TRBD1. Germline lookup yields CDR1 LGHNA and CDR2 YSLEER. There are 15 residues in the CDR3. V shed 3 bases and J 4 bases; nucleotides not matched to a gene: 4. CDR3 residues: CASSQEDRGNQPQHF. The DNA for the CDR3 is TGCGCCAGCAGCCAGGAAGACAGGGGGAATCAGCCCCAGCATTTT.

V gene TRBV28 combines with J gene TRBJ1-5; D may be TRBD1 (5 bases). Deletions cut 5 bases from V and 1 base from J, with 9 bases between. Germline CDR1 is MDHEN and CDR2 is SYDVKM. This CDR3 has 14 amino acids. In nucleotides, the CDR3 is TGTGCCAGCAGTCCCGACAGCAGCAATCAGCCCCAGCATTTT. Translation: CASSPDSSNQPQHF.

This clonotype has just a few counts. The rearrangement links TRBV6-1 to TRBJ1-5; 8 positions agree with TRBD1. The CDR3 loop spans 15 amino acids. Germline assignment: CDR1 MNHNS and CDR2 SASEGT. V was clipped by 5 bases and J by 2 bases; unmatched bases: 5. Here the CDR3 reads CASSLGQGGNQPQHF. As DNA, the CDR3 is TGTGCCAGCAGTCTCGGACAGGGAGGCAATCAGCCCCAGCATTTT.

The rearrangement uses TRBV28 and TRBJ1-3; the D is unclear. The CDR3 spans 11 residues. Germline CDR1 reads MDHEN; CDR2 reads SYDVKM. V was cut by 8 bases and J by 8 bases, with 10 bases left in between. The CDR3 here is CASLLGDTIYF. DNA for the CDR3: TGTGCCAGCCTATTAGGAGACACCATATATTTT.

This clonotype was detected many times. This chain joins TRBV12-3 or TRBV12-4 and TRBJ1-1, with a tentative D call TRBD1 (6 bases). The CDR3 has 13 amino acids. V lost 4 bases to trimming and J lost 1 base, with 7 bases between them. In nucleotides, the CDR3 is TGTGCCAGCAGTTCCAGGGGGAACACTGAAGCTTTCTTT. Translating it yields CASSSRGNTEAFF.

This clonotype was seen repeatedly, ten times or more. The V gene is TRBV19, the J gene TRBJ2-3; D is unresolved. This CDR3 comprises 15 residues. V shed 3 bases and J shed 4 bases, with 14 bases lying between them. Germline V gene sequence: CDR1 LNHDA, CDR2 SQIVND (reference sequence). The CDR3: CASSIGHAPPDTQYF. Written as DNA, the CDR3 is TGTGCCAGTAGTATCGGTCATGCCCCTCCAGATACGCAGTATTTT.

This clonotype was counted many times. The rearrangement links TRBV24-1 to TRBJ2-1, with D perhaps assigned TRBD1 or TRBD2 (5 bases each). CDR3 length equals 15 residues. Germline CDR1 and CDR2: KGHDR and SFDVKD. The V end was cut by 4 bases, the J end by 5 bases, with 14 bases between. The CDR3: CATSDLPGTDNEQFF. As DNA, the CDR3 is TGTGCCACCAGTGACCTCCCCGGGACGGACAATGAGCAGTTCTTC.

In this sample, this clonotype turned up a few times. This sequence joins TRBV7-8 and TRBJ2-3; 12 bases map to TRBD2. Germline V CDR1 and CDR2: SGHVS, FQNEAQ. The V gene end was trimmed by 1 base and the J gene end by 10 bases; junction bases not matched to a gene: 12. This CDR3 comprises 17 residues. CDR3 in DNA: TGTGCCAGCAGCTTAGTGCCCGAGGCTAGCGGGGGGGTTTCGCAGTATTTT. It specifies CASSLVPEASGGVSQYF.

The V gene is TRBV28, the J gene TRBJ2-2; D tentatively fits TRBD1 or TRBD2 (5 bases each). The CDR3 extends over 13 amino acids. V gave up 10 bases and J gave up 5 bases, with 14 bases separating them. Germline V gene data show CDR1 as MDHEN and CDR2 as SYDVKM. The CDR3 DNA follows: TGTGCCATACAGGAGGCGCTGACCGGGGAGCTGTTTTTT. It codes for CAIQEALTGELFF.

The chain uses TRBV28 and TRBJ1-2; TRBD1 aligns across 10 bases. This CDR3 is 14 amino acids long. Trimming cost V 6 bases and J 5 bases; bases outside gene matches: 6. The germline V gene has CDR1 MDHEN and CDR2 SYDVKM. The CDR3 protein is CASRGTGEWYGYTF. As DNA, the CDR3 is TGTGCCAGCAGAGGGACAGGGGAATGGTATGGCTACACCTTC.

The V and J genes are TRBV4-1 and TRBJ2-1; possible D gene TRBD2, 7 bases. CDR1 is MGHRA and CDR2 is YSYEKL in the germline V gene. With 0 bases removed from V and 6 bases from J, the gap between germline ends came to 12 bases. There are 15 residues in the CDR3. Written as DNA, the CDR3 is TGCGCCAGCAGCCAAGAACCCGGGGGGCCCAATGAGCAGTTCTTC. It translates to CASSQEPGGPNEQFF.

This clonotype was counted at least ten times. The chain is built from TRBV5-6 and TRBJ2-5; weak D call: TRBD2 (7 bases). The CDR3 extends over 17 amino acids. The V end lost 7 bases, the J end lost 0 bases, and 22 bases lay between the germline ends. From germline, CDR1 is SGHDT and CDR2 YYEEEE. The CDR3: CASDQWGGASDQETQYF. The CDR3 coding sequence is TGTGCCAGCGACCAATGGGGGGGGGCCTCTGACCAAGAGACCCAGTACTTC.

This clonotype was counted at least ten times. V is TRBV12-3 or TRBV12-4 and J is TRBJ1-2; D unresolved. CDR3 length: 12 amino acids. Trimming pared 5 bases from V and 7 bases from J, leaving 11 bases between. CDR3 protein: CASSAQVRGYTF. The DNA of the CDR3 is TGTGCCAGCAGTGCCCAAGTACGTGGCTACACCTTC.

V and J are TRBV6-2 or TRBV6-3 and TRBJ2-6; maybe TRBD1 (6 bases). Germline CDR1 is MNHEY and CDR2 is SVGEGT. V was cut by 8 bases and J by 0 bases, with 14 bases left in between. The CDR3 length is 16 residues. Here the CDR3 reads CASSEGHYSGANVLTF. CDR3 coding DNA: TGTGCCAGCTCCGAGGGACATTACTCTGGGGCCAACGTCCTGACTTTC.

As to this clonotype: An end of the junction differs from the germline gene, which may be a read error. The V gene is TRBV4-3, the J gene TRBJ1-1; D ambiguous. The germline CDR1 and CDR2 sequences are LGHNA and YSLEER. The CDR3 contains 14 residues. The CDR3 sequence is CTSSQDNYGAEAFF. The DNA for the CDR3 is TGCACCAGCAGCCAAGATAACTACGGGGCTGAAGCTTTCTTT.

The sample holds many counts of this clonotype. This chain links TRBV5-6 with TRBJ1-1; D ambiguous. Germline V CDR1 and CDR2: SGHDT, YYEEEE. V lost 5 bases and J 0 bases, leaving 11 bases between the germline ends. This CDR3 is built from 14 residues. CDR3 DNA: TGTGCCAGCAGTCTCCCATACCTGAACACTGAAGCTTTCTTT. It encodes CASSLPYLNTEAFF.

This clonotype was seen only a few times. The gene calls are TRBV6-2 or TRBV6-3 and TRBJ2-7; TRBD1 aligns across 8 bases. J lost 2 bases, V lost 8 bases, and 5 bases had no gene match. In germline, CDR1 is MNHEY, CDR2 SVGEGT. The CDR3 spans 13 residues. CDR3 bases: TGTGCCAGCGGACAGGGCACCACCTACGAGCAGTACTTC. Its translation is CASGQGTTYEQYF.

This clonotype was seen at least ten times. The rearrangement joins TRBV6-2 or TRBV6-3 to TRBJ2-7; D assignment may be TRBD1 or TRBD2 (5 bases each). V lost 2 bases, J lost 2 bases, and 10 bases lay in between. The V gene's germline CDR1 is MNHEY and CDR2 SVGEGT. CDR3 size: 14 residues. The CDR3: CASSYGTTTYEQYV. The CDR3 bases are TGTGCCAGCAGTTACGGGACGACTACCTACGAGCAGTACGTC.

Only a few counts were recorded for this clonotype. The chain links TRBV12-3 or TRBV12-4 to TRBJ2-1; tentative D call: TRBD1 (5 bases). This CDR3 is built from 15 residues. Trimming took 3 bases from V and 0 from J, leaving 9 bases between them. CDR3 bases: TGTGCCAGCAGTTTGGTGACAGACTCCTACAATGAGCAGTTCTTC. Amino acid sequence: CASSLVTDSYNEQFF.

In the case of this clonotype: One base away lies a much larger clone, so this may be a sequencing read error. The chain links TRBV27 to TRBJ2-5, with 9 bases lining up with TRBD1. Trimming at V came to 6 bases and at J to 8 bases, leaving 10 bases not matched to a gene. The germline V gene has CDR1 MNHEY and CDR2 SMNVEV (reference sequence). The CDR3 extends over 14 amino acids. CDR3 sequence (DNA): TGTGCCAGCAGCGAGCTGGACAGGGGATCTACCCAGTACTTC. It yields the protein CASSELDRGSTQYF.

This clonotype was detected a few times. The chain joins TRBV6-1 to TRBJ2-5, with D unclear. Germline V gives CDR1 MNHNS, CDR2 SASEGT. This CDR3 spans 14 amino acids. V was clipped by 6 bases and J by 2 bases, with 13 bases between them. The CDR3 region is CASRRPSEQETQYF. The DNA for the CDR3 is TGTGCCAGCAGGCGCCCCTCCGAGCAAGAGACCCAGTACTTC.

This clonotype was seen ten or more times. J is TRBJ2-7 and V is TRBV5-1; D is unresolved. The CDR3 totals 14 residues. Germline CDR1 is SGHRS and CDR2 is YFSETQ. V shed 0 bases and J shed 3 bases, with 10 bases lying between them. This CDR3 is CASSLGGGRYEQYF. CDR3 sequence (DNA): TGCGCCAGCAGCTTGGGAGGCGGACGCTACGAGCAGTACTTC. The entire variable domain, with the rest obtained from reference TRBV5-1 and TRBJ2-7, is as follows: KAGVTQTPRYLIKTRGQQVTLSCSPISGHRSVSWYQQTPGQGLQFLFEYFSETQRNKGNFPGRFSGRQFSNSRSEMNVSTLELGDSALYLCASSLGGGRYEQYFGPGTRLTVT.

This clonotype was seen many times. This chain links TRBV28 with TRBJ2-3; D perhaps matches TRBD1 (6 bases). Germline CDR1 MDHEN, CDR2 SYDVKM. The CDR3 consists of 14 residues. Trimming took off 5 bases at V and 2 bases at J, with 11 bases between the two ends. CDR3 DNA sequence: TGTGCCAGCAGTGTAGACAGGAACACAGATACGCAGTATTTT. This gives the protein CASSVDRNTDTQYF.

The chain carries TRBV12-3 or TRBV12-4 and TRBJ2-1; D call uncertain. V lost 5 bases to trimming and J lost 15 bases, with 14 bases between them. CDR3 length: 11 residues. The CDR3 DNA reads TGTGCCAGCAGTCTAGGAATCGGCTGGTTCTTC. Translating it yields CASSLGIGWFF.

In this sample, this clonotype turned up many times. Relative to the germline gene, one junction end is altered; a read error may explain this. This chain joins TRBV7-7 and TRBJ2-3; D is ambiguous. Germline V gene sequence: CDR1 SSHAT, CDR2 FNYEAQ (reference sequence). The CDR3 is 14 residues long. CDR3 amino acids: CASSLDIGTDTQYF. CDR3 coding DNA: TGTGCTAGCAGCTTAGACATAGGAACAGATACGCAGTATTTT.

There are many counts of this clonotype. The CDR3 DNA reads TGTGCCAGCAGTTCGCCCCACATCGATGGATCCTACGAGCAGTACTTC. Residues: CASSSPHIDGSYEQYF. The V call is TRBV12-3 or TRBV12-4, the J call TRBJ2-7; D gene unclear. V shed 4 bases and J shed 1 base, with 17 bases lying between them. The CDR3 covers 16 residues.

This clonotype was detected many times. For the CDR3, the DNA is TGCGCCAGCTCCCCGGGACAGGATCAAGAGACCCAGTACTTC. This gives the protein CASSPGQDQETQYF. This chain joins TRBV5-1 and TRBJ2-5; TRBD1 matches 8 bases. The CDR3 extends over 14 amino acids. V was pared by 7 bases and J by 2 bases, with 7 bases of the junction left unmatched. Germline CDR1 reads SGHRS; CDR2 reads YFSETQ.

The gene calls are TRBV12-3 or TRBV12-4 and TRBJ2-7; D is perhaps TRBD1 or TRBD2 (5 bases each). V was trimmed by 4 bases and J by 0 bases, leaving 16 bases between them. The CDR3 spans 16 residues. CDR3 coding DNA: TGTGCCAGCAGTTCCACCGGTGGGGGAAGCTCCTACGAGCAGTACTTC. Translated, it gives CASSSTGGGSSYEQYF.